The rows below give T cell receptor beta chains drawn from one sample of a study of beta chain features in type 1 diabetes. TCRdb's table, derived via immunoSEQ multiplex PCR, lists solely in-frame clones and lacks some. Of under 300,000 clones listed, 11% to 15% were seen once; the top ten hold 0.015% to 0.02%. Material: naive CD4+ T cells from blood. Source of these receptors: a man aged 30 to 39 with type 1 diabetes. Both conserved end residues are part of each CDR3. Each record gives: J gene, V gene, D gene, clone size, CDR3 protein, CDR3 DNA. D genes are given only for firm matches. Expanded clones get a size class; other rows say once, few or many, or leave the size out.

TRBJ1-2,TRBV7-9,.,.,CASSLDTSANYGYTF,TGTGCCAGCAGCCTAGATACCAGTGCTAACTATGGCTACACCTTC
TRBJ2-4,TRBV21-1,.,few,CASSKGGSQAKNIQYF,TGTGCCAGCAGCAAAGGGGGCAGTCAAGCCAAAAACATTCAGTACTTC
TRBJ2-3,TRBV5-1,TRBD2,few,CASSSRTSGGNTQYF,TGCGCCAGCAGCTCCAGGACTAGCGGGGGAAATACGCAGTATTTT
TRBJ2-5,TRBV11-2,.,.,CASSLDGRGETQYF,TGTGCCAGCAGCTTAGACGGTAGAGGAGAGACCCAGTACTTC
TRBJ2-5,TRBV5-1,.,.,CASSSNTPEETQYF,TGCGCCAGCAGCTCGAATACCCCGGAGGAGACCCAGTACTTC
TRBJ1-4,TRBV30,.,.,CALRGHQGEKLFF,TGTGCCCTTAGGGGACATCAGGGGGAAAAACTGTTTTTT
TRBJ2-1,TRBV9,.,.,CASSVDSVGYNEQFF,TGTGCCAGCAGCGTTGACAGCGTTGGTTACAATGAGCAGTTCTTC
TRBJ1-1,TRBV30,.,few,CAWSVTGLNTEAFF,TGTGCCTGGAGTGTGACAGGCTTGAACACTGAAGCTTTCTTT
TRBJ1-2,TRBV7-2,.,.,CASSLAAVLANYGYTF,TGTGCCAGCAGCTTAGCGGCGGTTTTGGCTAACTATGGCTACACCTTC
TRBJ2-1,TRBV5-1,.,.,CASSADSSSYNEQFF,TGCGCCAGCAGCGCCGACAGTTCCTCCTACAATGAGCAGTTCTTC
TRBJ2-5,TRBV5-6,.,few,CASSFNRIRTQYF,TGTGCCAGCAGCTTCAACAGGATTAGGACCCAGTACTTC
TRBJ1-2,TRBV30,.,.,CAWSRNRDGYTF,TGTGCCTGGAGTCGCAACAGGGACGGCTACACCTTC
TRBJ1-6,TRBV4-1,TRBD1,.,CASSQDEGQGYNSPLHF,TGCGCCAGCAGCCAAGATGAAGGACAGGGCTATAATTCACCCCTCCACTTT
TRBJ1-1,TRBV19,.,few,CASSIVAGEAFF,TGTGCCAGTAGTATAGTGGCAGGTGAAGCTTTCTTT
TRBJ2-3,TRBV12-5,.,few,CASAPDSTDTQYF,TGTGCTAGTGCCCCGGACTCCACAGATACGCAGTATTTT
TRBJ2-7,TRBV19,.,few,CASKEGSSYEQYF,TGTGCCAGTAAGGAGGGCAGCTCCTACGAGCAGTACTTC
TRBJ2-3,TRBV6-1,.,.,CASGASRRDTQYF,TGTGCCAGCGGCGCTTCGAGGCGAGATACGCAGTATTTT
TRBJ2-6,TRBV6-5,.,.,CASSDIGAGANVLTF,TGTGCCAGCAGCGATATCGGTGCCGGGGCCAACGTCCTGACTTTC
TRBJ1-6,TRBV6-5,.,.,CASSYTRQSPISPLHF,TGTGCCAGCAGTTACACCCGACAGAGTCCTATTTCACCCCTCCACTTT
TRBJ2-2,TRBV7-9,.,few,CASSLDRTGELFF,TGTGCCAGCAGCTTAGACCGGACCGGGGAGCTGTTTTTT
TRBJ1-3,TRBV30,.,.,CALHRGNTIYF,TGTGCCTTACACAGGGGAAACACCATATATTTT
TRBJ1-1,TRBV30,.,.,CAWSTGKGTEAFF,TGTGCCTGGAGTACAGGTAAGGGCACTGAAGCTTTCTTT
TRBJ1-4,TRBV4-2,.,few,CASSQGTDSPRRKEKLFF,TGTGCCAGCAGCCAAGGGACAGACAGCCCTCGGCGGAAGGAAAAACTGTTTTTT
TRBJ1-1,TRBV29-1,.,.,CSAGPLDRGTEAFF,TGCAGCGCCGGACCCCTGGACAGAGGGACTGAAGCTTTCTTT
TRBJ1-2,TRBV5-1,.,.,CASSPSPGGSYGYTF,TGCGCCAGCAGCCCAAGCCCGGGAGGCAGCTATGGCTACACCTTC
TRBJ2-3,TRBV19,TRBD1,few,CASTTGGHTDTQYF,TGTGCCAGTACGACAGGGGGCCACACAGATACGCAGTATTTT